This entry lists 2 T cell receptor beta chains sequenced from one sample in a study of blood T cell repertoires in COVID-19. Here immunoSEQ multiplex PCR was the method, and the copy in TCRdb shows in-frame clones only, minus some. The repertoire holds about 220,000 clones, with about 88% as singletons. Sequenced input: PBMCs or T cells enriched from blood (not recorded which). Source of these receptors: a woman aged 25 to 45 who had recovered from COVID-19.

The chain joins TRBV7-6 to TRBJ1-1; the match to TRBD1 covers 7 bases. Per the germline V gene, CDR1 is SGHVS and CDR2 is FNYEAQ. The ends lost 5 bases at V and 0 bases at J; junction bases unmatched: 6. The CDR3 sequence is 15 residues long. Here the CDR3 reads CASSLDRKMNTEAFF. CDR3 coding DNA: TGTGCCAGCAGCCTGGACAGGAAGATGAACACTGAAGCTTTCTTT.

The chain joins TRBV6-2 or TRBV6-3 to TRBJ2-1, with D maybe TRBD2 (6 bases). CDR3 size: 14 residues. Germline CDR1 MNHEY, CDR2 SVGEGT. Trimming cost V 5 bases and J 7 bases, with 15 bases left between them. CDR3 residues: CASSAMGGDNEQFF. In DNA, the CDR3 is TGTGCCAGCAGTGCTATGGGGGGTGATAATGAGCAGTTCTTC.